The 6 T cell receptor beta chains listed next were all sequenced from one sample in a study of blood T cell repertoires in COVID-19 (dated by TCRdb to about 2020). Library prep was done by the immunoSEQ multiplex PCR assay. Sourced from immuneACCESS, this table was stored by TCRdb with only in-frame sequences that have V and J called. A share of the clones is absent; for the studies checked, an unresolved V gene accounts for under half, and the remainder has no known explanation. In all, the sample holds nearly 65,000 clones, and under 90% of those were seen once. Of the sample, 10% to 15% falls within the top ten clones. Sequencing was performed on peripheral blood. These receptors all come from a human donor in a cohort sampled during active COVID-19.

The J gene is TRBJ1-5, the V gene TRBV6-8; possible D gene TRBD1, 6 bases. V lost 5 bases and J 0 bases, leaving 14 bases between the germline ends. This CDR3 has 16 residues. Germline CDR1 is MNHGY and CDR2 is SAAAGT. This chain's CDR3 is CASSRRTDYSNQPQHF. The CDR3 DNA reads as TGTGCCAGCAGTCGTCGGACAGACTATAGCAATCAGCCCCAGCATTTT.

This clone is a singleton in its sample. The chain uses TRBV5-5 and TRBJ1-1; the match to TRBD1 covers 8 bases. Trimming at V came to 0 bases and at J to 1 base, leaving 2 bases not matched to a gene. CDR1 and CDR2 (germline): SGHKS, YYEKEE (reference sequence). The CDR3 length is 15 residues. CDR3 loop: CASSLVQGANTEAFF. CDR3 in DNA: TGTGCCAGCAGCTTGGTCCAGGGGGCGAACACTGAAGCTTTCTTT.

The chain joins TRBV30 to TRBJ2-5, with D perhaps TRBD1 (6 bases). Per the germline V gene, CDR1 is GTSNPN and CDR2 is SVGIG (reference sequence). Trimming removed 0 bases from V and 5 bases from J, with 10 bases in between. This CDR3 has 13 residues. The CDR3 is CAWSVQGRETQYF. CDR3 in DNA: TGTGCCTGGAGTGTACAGGGCAGGGAGACCCAGTACTTC.

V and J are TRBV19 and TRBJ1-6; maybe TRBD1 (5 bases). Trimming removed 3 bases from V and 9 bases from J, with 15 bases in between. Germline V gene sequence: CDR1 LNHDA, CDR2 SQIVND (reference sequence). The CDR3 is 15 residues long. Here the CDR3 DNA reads TGTGCCAGTAGTATCTTTCAGGGCATCGGTTCACCCCTCCACTTT. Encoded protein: CASSIFQGIGSPLHF.

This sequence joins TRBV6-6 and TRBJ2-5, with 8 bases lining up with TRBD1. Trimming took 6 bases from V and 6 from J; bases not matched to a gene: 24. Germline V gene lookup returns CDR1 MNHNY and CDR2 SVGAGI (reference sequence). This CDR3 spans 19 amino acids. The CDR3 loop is CASSRRPGQARGVAQTQYF. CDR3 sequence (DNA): TGTGCCAGCAGCCGAAGACCGGGACAGGCACGTGGGGTGGCACAGACCCAGTACTTC.

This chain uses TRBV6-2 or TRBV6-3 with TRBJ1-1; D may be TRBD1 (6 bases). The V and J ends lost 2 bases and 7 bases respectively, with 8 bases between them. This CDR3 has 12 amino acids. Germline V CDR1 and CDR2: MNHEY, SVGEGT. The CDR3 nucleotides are TGTGCCAGCAGTTACGACAGGTTTGAAGCTTTCTTT. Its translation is CASSYDRFEAFF.